Described below is a single T cell receptor (beta chain) sequence and its context. Antigen unknown. A multiplex PCR was run with 60 Vbeta primers and 13 Jbeta primers. Sequenced by immunoSEQ multiplex PCR; TCRdb stores in-frame clones only, minus some. The table records approximately 200,000 clones, just under 80% of them present only once. Germline CDR1 and CDR2: SGHAT and FQDESV (reference sequence). This CDR3 region has 15 residues. Trimming shortened V by 0 bases and J by 5 bases, and 14 bases separated the two germline ends. This entry belongs to a study of cytomegalovirus exposure and HLA in healthy donors. Study results and caveats: A later analysis found common viral pathogens apparently linked to several of the most significant clusters. In an earlier analysis, in approximately 570 donors, most V segments appeared productive either ~87% or ~30% of the time.

Donors consisted of healthy bone marrow donors. The sequence was obtained from a woman in her twenties or thirties in good health and CMV-seropositive. Sequenced material: PBMCs. This chain joins TRBV11-1 and TRBJ2-7, with D maybe TRBD1 (7 bases). This chain's CDR3 is CASSLAGRGDHEQYF. The DNA of the CDR3 is TGTGCCAGCAGCTTAGCAGGCAGGGGGGACCACGAGCAGTACTTC.